This is a list of T cell receptor beta chains from one sample in a study of patients and donors after allogeneic stem cell transplantation. TCRdb re-derived calls from the RT-PCR reads in MiXCR, one entry per CDR3 protein. This table holds roughly 880,000 distinct CDR3 sequences, roughly 17% found once. Specimen: blood, either unsorted or a sorted T cell fraction (not recorded which). The receptors were sampled from a human donor who was either an allogeneic HSCT recipient or a stem cell or donor lymphocyte infusion donor (not recorded which). It is not recorded whose cells these are; they may come from a transplant donor. Both conserved end residues are part of each CDR3. D genes are given only for firm matches. A clone size is listed for some rows: how often the clone was seen (once, few, many), or a class if it is expanded.

J: TRBJ2-1
size: few
D: NA
V: TRBV6-2/TRBV6-3
DNA: TGTGCCAGCAGTTATGTCACTAAATTCTACAATGAGCAGTTCTTC
CDR3: CASSYVTKFYNEQFF

J: TRBJ2-1
size: few
D: TRBD2
V: TRBV11-1
DNA: TGTGCCAGCAGCACAGACTACGGACTAGCGGGAGATGCGGACAATGAGCAGTTCTTC
CDR3: CASSTDYGLAGDADNEQFF

J: TRBJ2-1
size: NA
D: TRBD2
V: TRBV19
DNA: TGTGCCAGTAGTCCGCGAGCGGGGGTGGATGAGCAGTTCTTC
CDR3: CASSPRAGVDEQFF

J: TRBJ1-1
size: few
D: NA
V: TRBV12-3/TRBV12-4
DNA: TGTGCCAGCAGTCGGGACCTGTCTGAAGCTTTCTTT
CDR3: CASSRDLSEAFF

J: TRBJ2-2
size: few
D: NA
V: TRBV21-1
DNA: TGTGCCAACATGACCCACAGGGACAACACCGGGGAGCTGTTTTTT
CDR3: CANMTHRDNTGELFF

J: TRBJ2-3
size: few
D: NA
V: TRBV12-3/TRBV12-4
DNA: TGTGCCAGCAGTTTCAACAGAGCTCGCACAGATACGCAGTATTTT
CDR3: CASSFNRARTDTQYF

J: TRBJ2-1
size: few
D: NA
V: TRBV2
DNA: TGTGCCAGCAGAATAGAAGTACAGGGCAGCTCCTACAATGAGCAGTTCTTC
CDR3: CASRIEVQGSSYNEQFF

J: TRBJ1-2
size: many
D: NA
V: TRBV10-3
DNA: TGTGCCATCAGTGAGTTGGCTGGCTACACCTTC
CDR3: CAISELAGYTF

J: TRBJ2-4
size: NA
D: NA
V: TRBV9
DNA: TGTGCCAGCAGTAGCGGAACTAAAAACATTCAGTACTTC
CDR3: CASSSGTKNIQYF

J: TRBJ2-1
size: NA
D: NA
V: TRBV3-1
DNA: TGTGCCAGCAGCCAGTATCGTGGGGGGAGTGAGCAGTTCTTC
CDR3: CASSQYRGGSEQFF

J: TRBJ1-1
size: many
D: TRBD1
V: TRBV10-3
DNA: TGTGCCATCAGCGGGACAGGGACCAACACTGAAGCTTTCTTT
CDR3: CAISGTGTNTEAFF

J: TRBJ2-5
size: few
D: TRBD1
V: TRBV5-1
DNA: TGCGCCAGCAATCCAGGGGGCGGGAAGACCCAGTACTTC
CDR3: CASNPGGGKTQYF

J: TRBJ1-1
size: NA
D: NA
V: TRBV29-1
DNA: TGCAGCGTTGAGAAAAGGGTGAACACTGAAGCTTTCTTT
CDR3: CSVEKRVNTEAFF

J: TRBJ2-3
size: many
D: TRBD2
V: TRBV11-2
DNA: TGTGCCAGCAGCTTCCCGGGACTAGCGGGAGGACCTTCCAACACAGATACGCAGTATTTT
CDR3: CASSFPGLAGGPSNTDTQYF

J: TRBJ2-2
size: NA
D: NA
V: TRBV7-2
DNA: TGTGCCAGCAATAGGGGTAGGAGCGGGGAGCTGTTTTTT
CDR3: CASNRGRSGELFF

J: TRBJ1-2
size: NA
D: TRBD1
V: TRBV5-5
DNA: TGTGCCAGCAGCGTCAGCCGGGACAGGGGCTATGGCTACACCTTC
CDR3: CASSVSRDRGYGYTF

J: TRBJ1-6
size: many
D: NA
V: TRBV20-1
DNA: TGCAGTGCTAGGCGGGATAGCTCCTATAATTCACCCCTCCACTTT
CDR3: CSARRDSSYNSPLHF

J: TRBJ1-5
size: NA
D: NA
V: TRBV7-9
DNA: TGTGCCAGCAGCTCGACGGGTCAGCCCCAGCATTTT
CDR3: CASSSTGQPQHF

J: TRBJ2-7
size: NA
D: TRBD2
V: TRBV6-4
DNA: TGTGCCAGCAGTGACCCACTTTGGCGGGGGTCCTACGAGCAGTACTTC
CDR3: CASSDPLWRGSYEQYF

J: TRBJ1-5
size: NA
D: NA
V: TRBV10-3
DNA: TGTGCCATCAGTGAGTCGACCGATCAGCCCCAGCATTTT
CDR3: CAISESTDQPQHF

J: TRBJ2-7
size: NA
D: NA
V: TRBV9
DNA: TGTGCCAGCAGCGTAGATCCCACTTCCTACGAGCAGTACTTC
CDR3: CASSVDPTSYEQYF

J: TRBJ2-2
size: NA
D: TRBD1
V: TRBV5-1
DNA: TGCGCCAGCGGGATGCCGACAGGGCAGACCGGGGAGCTGTTTTTT
CDR3: CASGMPTGQTGELFF

J: TRBJ2-5
size: NA
D: TRBD1
V: TRBV7-2
DNA: TGTGCCATAGGTCCGGCAGGGGGAGAGACCCAGTACTTC
CDR3: CAIGPAGGETQYF

J: TRBJ2-5
size: few
D: NA
V: TRBV20-1
DNA: TGCAGTGGTTCCACAGGCGAGACCCAGTACTTC
CDR3: CSGSTGETQYF

J: TRBJ1-4
size: few
D: NA
V: TRBV5-1
DNA: TGCGCCAGCAGCTTCTTTGCGGGAAATGAAAAACTGTTTTTT
CDR3: CASSFFAGNEKLFF

J: TRBJ2-7
size: few
D: TRBD2
V: TRBV20-1
DNA: TGCAGTGCTAGACTCTCGACTAGCGGGTCATCCTACGAGCAGTACTTC
CDR3: CSARLSTSGSSYEQYF

J: TRBJ2-7
size: NA
D: TRBD2
V: TRBV10-3
DNA: TGTGCCAACGCAGCGGGGGGGTCCTACGAGCAGTACTTC
CDR3: CANAAGGSYEQYF

J: TRBJ2-7
size: NA
D: NA
V: TRBV7-9
DNA: TGTGCCAGCGAACCGAAGGGGGGATCCTACGAGCAGTACTTC
CDR3: CASEPKGGSYEQYF

J: TRBJ2-3
size: few
D: NA
V: TRBV6-5
DNA: TGTGCCAGCAGTTCCCTAAGCACTAGCACAGATACGCAGTATTTT
CDR3: CASSSLSTSTDTQYF